The 13 T cell receptor beta chains below all came from one sample that was sequenced in a study of identical twins' blood T cells. MiXCR, run by TCRdb on the 5' RACE reads, gives a single entry per CDR3 protein. Of 400,000 or so distinct CDR3 sequences in the sample, roughly 30% were seen once. Sequenced sample: PBMCs. These receptors were collected from a woman aged 18-49 years in good health.

This clonotype occurred a few times. The V call is TRBV20-1, the J call TRBJ2-3, with 9 bases matching TRBD2. V was pared by 0 bases and J by 3 bases, with 7 bases of the junction left unmatched. The CDR3 covers 16 residues. From germline, CDR1 is DFQATT and CDR2 SNEGSKA (reference sequence). For the CDR3, the DNA is TGCAGTGCTAGAGATCCGAGAGCGGGGGGTACAGATACGCAGTATTTT. It yields the protein CSARDPRAGGTDTQYF.

The chain uses TRBV11-2 and TRBJ2-1; TRBD1 matches at 7 bases. Germline V gene lookup returns CDR1 SGHAT and CDR2 FQNNGV. Trimming at V came to 1 base and at J to 12 bases, leaving 9 bases not matched to a gene. This CDR3 is 14 amino acids long. The CDR3, as DNA: TGTGCCAGCAGCTTAGTTATTGATGGGACAGCGCAGTTCTTC. Translated: CASSLVIDGTAQFF.

The V gene is TRBV2, the J gene TRBJ1-1, with D hard to call. The germline V gene has CDR1 SNHLY and CDR2 FYNNEI. The CDR3 loop spans 15 amino acids. The V and J ends lost 6 bases and 0 bases respectively, with 14 bases between them. The CDR3, as DNA: TGTGCCAGCAGATTGGTGGAGCCTATGAACACTGAAGCTTTCTTT. Amino acids: CASRLVEPMNTEAFF.

This clonotype was seen many times. This sequence joins TRBV29-1 and TRBJ2-3; D might be TRBD2 (5 bases). V was cut by 5 bases and J by 6 bases, with 15 bases left in between. Germline lookup yields CDR1 SQVTM and CDR2 ANQGSEA. The CDR3 has 13 residues. The CDR3 is CSVRTWDTDTQYF. CDR3 in DNA: TGCAGCGTTCGGACTTGGGATACGGATACGCAGTATTTT.

With regard to this clonotype: A much bigger clone sits one base away, suggesting this may be a read error. The chain carries TRBV20-1 and TRBJ2-2; unclear D gene. Germline CDR1 DFQATT, CDR2 SNEGSKA (reference sequence). The CDR3 is made up of 16 amino acids. The CDR3 reads CSASFRGSSGTWELFF. The CDR3 nucleotides are TGCAGTGCTAGCTTCAGAGGCTCCTCGGGCACCTGGGAGCTGTTTTTT.

This clonotype was detected a few times. The genes are TRBV20-1 and TRBJ1-3; D call uncertain. CDR1 DFQATT and CDR2 SNEGSKA come from the germline V gene (reference sequence). The V gene lost 6 bases and the J gene lost 0 bases, with 15 bases spanning the gap. CDR3 length equals 15 residues. CDR3 region: CSARRGPVSGNTIYF. CDR3 DNA sequence: TGCAGTGCCAGACGGGGTCCGGTCTCTGGAAACACCATATATTTT.

The chain employs TRBV12-3 or TRBV12-4 and TRBJ2-3; D may match TRBD1 or TRBD2 (5 bases each). Trimming removed 7 bases from V and 1 base from J, with 18 bases in between. The CDR3 spans 16 residues. The CDR3 region has the DNA TGTGCCAGCACCCCCGGGGCTCTGGTAGGCACAGATACGCAGTATTTT. Its protein is CASTPGALVGTDTQYF.

This clonotype was detected only a few times. The rearrangement joins TRBV12-3 or TRBV12-4 to TRBJ1-6, with D tentatively TRBD1 (5 bases). V was shortened by 3 bases and J by 8 bases, with 14 bases between the two germline ends. CDR3 length: 15 residues. This chain's CDR3 is CASSFWAGTYSPLHF. CDR3 sequence (DNA): TGTGCCAGCAGTTTCTGGGCAGGGACTTATTCACCCCTCCACTTT.

This clonotype was found many times. DNA for the CDR3: TGTGCCAGCAGTACAGCAGGGGCCGGGACTGAAGCTTTCTTT. This sequence encodes CASSTAGAGTEAFF. This chain connects TRBV6-2 or TRBV6-3 to TRBJ1-1, with TRBD1 as a possible D gene (6 bases). CDR3 length equals 14 residues. V was pared by 5 bases and J by 5 bases, with 15 bases between. Germline CDR1 reads MNHEY; CDR2 reads SVGEGT.

The sample holds many counts of this clonotype. The V gene is TRBV13, the J gene TRBJ1-4; 7 nucleotides match TRBD1. The CDR3 covers 14 residues. Germline V gene lookup returns CDR1 PRHDT and CDR2 FYEKMQ (reference sequence). V shed 2 bases, J shed 5 bases, and the junction held 2 bases outside the gene matches. This chain's CDR3 is CASSLQGGNEKLFF. DNA for the CDR3: TGTGCCAGCAGCTTACAGGGGGGGAATGAAAAACTGTTTTTT.

Comments on this clonotype: One end of the junction fails to match germline, which may point to a read error. This chain uses TRBV29-1 with TRBJ1-2; 7 bases map to TRBD1. CDR1 is SQVTM, CDR2 ANQGSEA, per germline. The CDR3 is 13 amino acids. Here the CDR3 reads CGVEGGGDYGYTF. CDR3 DNA: TGCGGCGTCGAAGGGGGCGGTGACTATGGCTACACCTTC.

This clonotype was counted only a few times. The genes are TRBV11-2 and TRBJ2-5; 9 bases map to TRBD1. Germline V gene sequence: CDR1 SGHAT, CDR2 FQNNGV. The CDR3 spans 12 residues. Trimming took 1 base from V and 13 from J; bases not matched to a gene: 4. DNA of the CDR3: TGTGCCAGCAGCTTAGGGATGGACAGGGGGTACTTC. Its protein product is CASSLGMDRGYF.

This clonotype was counted many times. The chain couples TRBV2 to TRBJ1-5, with D tentatively TRBD1 (5 bases). V lost 6 bases and J 0 bases, leaving 6 bases between the germline ends. CDR3 length: 13 amino acids. Looked up from germline, CDR1 is SNHLY and CDR2 is FYNNEI. The CDR3 DNA sequence: TGTGCCAGCAGCGACAGTAGCAATCAGCCCCAGCATTTT. This translates into CASSDSSNQPQHF.